The sequence of this T cell receptor (beta chain) was determined in a study of control samples from healthy donors and cancer patients. Deletions cut 1 base from V and 6 bases from J, with 7 bases between. Per the germline V gene, CDR1 is SNHLY and CDR2 is FYNNEI. The CDR3 contains 12 residues. Only in-frame clones appear in the TCRdb table, and some are missing; sequencing was by immunoSEQ multiplex PCR. This table holds some 95,000 clones, around 88% found once. This TCR was recovered from a man younger than 40 in good health. The sequencing sample was made of blood. This rearrangement joins TRBV2 to TRBJ2-7; D assignment may be TRBD1 or TRBD2 (5 bases each). The CDR3 nucleotides are TGTGCCAGCAGTGAAGGGGGGATCGAGCAGTACTTC. Its translation is CASSEGGIEQYF.